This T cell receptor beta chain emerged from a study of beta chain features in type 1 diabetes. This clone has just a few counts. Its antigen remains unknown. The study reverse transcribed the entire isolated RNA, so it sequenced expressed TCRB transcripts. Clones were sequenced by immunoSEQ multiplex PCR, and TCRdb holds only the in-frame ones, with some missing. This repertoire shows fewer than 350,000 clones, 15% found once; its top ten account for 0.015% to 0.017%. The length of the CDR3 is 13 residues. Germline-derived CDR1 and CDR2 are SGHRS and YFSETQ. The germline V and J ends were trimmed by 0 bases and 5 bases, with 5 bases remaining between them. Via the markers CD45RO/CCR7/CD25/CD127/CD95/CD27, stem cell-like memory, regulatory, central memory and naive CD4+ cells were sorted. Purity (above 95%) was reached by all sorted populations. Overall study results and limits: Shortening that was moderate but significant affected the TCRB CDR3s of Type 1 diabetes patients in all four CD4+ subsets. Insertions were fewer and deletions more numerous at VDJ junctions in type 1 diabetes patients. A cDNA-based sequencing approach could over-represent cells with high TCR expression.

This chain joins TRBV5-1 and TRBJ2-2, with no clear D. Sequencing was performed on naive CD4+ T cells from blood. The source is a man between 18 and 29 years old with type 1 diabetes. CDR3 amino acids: CASSLDLTGELFF. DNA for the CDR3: TGCGCCAGCAGCTTGGACCTAACCGGGGAGCTGTTTTTT.